This T cell receptor (beta chain) was identified in a study of Ad26.COV2.S vaccination and SARS-CoV-2 variants. Background on the study: The authors gave Ad26.COV2.S intramuscularly, either once or twice 56 days apart. Study findings and constraints: Breadth measured for non-spike TCRs was similar across vaccine and placebo recipients.

A note on this clone: Its antigen is not known.

Some clones are missing from TCRdb's copy, which holds only in-frame ones; the method was immunoSEQ multiplex PCR. Of 350,000 to 500,000 clones listed, less than 95% were seen once; the top ten hold around 4.2%. V was cut by 5 bases and J by 7 bases, with 12 bases left in between. The CDR3 has 13 amino acids. Germline CDR1 is MNHEY and CDR2 is SVGEGT. Indicated treatment: approximately 18 received Ad26.COV2.S at low or high dose, single or two shots; about five received placebo; per-sample allocation not given. Vaccine and placebo recipients were sampled on day 63 after the first injection. The donor was a Boston adult aged 18-55 years. The shot given was an Ad26 vector that makes Wuhan-strain SARS-CoV-2 spike.

The TCR originated in a person aged 18-60 years who received the Ad26.COV2.S COVID-19 vaccine or a placebo. Sample: peripheral blood, taken in a trial of Ad26.COV2.S vaccine versus placebo. The chain joins TRBV6-2 or TRBV6-3 to TRBJ1-5; D unresolved. For the CDR3, the DNA is TGTGCCAGCAGTGATGCCCCGGTACAGCCCCAGCATTTT. Protein product: CASSDAPVQPQHF.